This note documents a single T cell receptor beta chain sequence. This clonotype was seen repeatedly, ten times or more. The antigen it binds to is not known. The record has no base qualities; no much larger clone is one base away. The protocol used for the library was multiplex PCR. These reads were obtained on an Illumina HiSeq 4000. TCR beta libraries were built with iRepertoire HTBI primers and Arm-PCR amplification of CDR3 regions. Before sequencing, the PCR products underwent gel purification. Turning to the authors' computational methods: Gene usage analysis of CDR3 amino acid clonotypes relied on the roughly 60 TRBV and about 13 TRBJ segments identified across samples. COPE and FqMerger were used to merge the filtered high-quality paired reads into contigs. Contigs were aligned with BLAST to IMGT TRBV, TRBD and TRBJ reference genes, and CDR3 was defined per IMGT. Highly expanded clones were defined as clonotypes with a frequency above 0.1%. Repertoire diversity was measured by Shannon entropy, and V-J evenness by the Gini coefficient. Clonotypes shared by more than one individual were considered public. TCRdb trimmed the raw reads at Q25, called clones with MiXCR and kept productive beta chains. Rows matching on CDR3 protein sequence are summarized as one entry with the most common DNA and genes. The V and J calls were not made by the authors but by TCRdb's processing. The sample records 350,000 to 450,000 distinct CDR3 sequences, roughly 23% of which are singletons. The ten largest clones capture under 35% of the sample.

The meaning of the sample's time point label: persistent/refractory GD, antithyroid drugs over 5 years with positive TRAb. For both TCR sequencing and RNA sequencing, RNA was extracted from PBMCs using TRIzol. Graves' disease was diagnosed according to American Thyroid Association guidelines. The patients came from an endocrinology department in Xi'an, China. Each patient gave 9 to 10 milliliters of peripheral blood, collected in an EDTA anticoagulant tube. Ficoll Paque Plus density gradient separation was used to isolate PBMCs, and no further T cell sorting was performed. An Agilent 2100 Bioanalyzer and agarose gel were used to check RNA quality, while a NanoDrop 2000 measured RNA concentration. This sample was taken from a study of regulatory T cells in long-lasting Graves disease (dated by TCRdb to the early 2020s). Background for the entire study: Persistent Graves' disease was defined as persistently positive TSH receptor autoantibodies together with antithyroid drug treatment for over 5 years. The study was conducted in China and was registered as a clinical trial. On average, persistent Graves' disease patients in the clinical cohort had been on antithyroid drugs for approximately ten years. A total of 35 or so samples were covered by TCR sequencing, comprising roughly 13 persistent and 20 or so newly diagnosed Graves' disease patients. Peripheral blood TCR sequencing and RNA sequencing compared persistent Graves' disease patients with newly diagnosed Graves' disease patients. The full study reports these points: Lower TCR Shannon entropy and fewer highly expanded clones were observed in persistent Graves' disease patients than in newly diagnosed patients, which suggested clonal expansion. A larger number of public clonotypes was shared among persistent patients (around 2,700) than among newly diagnosed patients (about 990). Persistent disease showed preferential use of TRBV28, TRBJ1-2 and TRBJ2-5, whereas newly diagnosed disease favored TRBV20-1 and TRBJ2-1. Sequencing and analysis were limited to the TCR beta chain. Because the primary lesion, thyroid tissue, could not be accessed, the study looked at peripheral blood alone. As a limitation, the authors acknowledged that the small sample size may reduce accuracy.

After removal of 1 base from V and 4 bases from J, the junction retains 6 bases not matched to a gene. The germline V gene specifies SGHVS as CDR1 and FQNEAQ as CDR2. The CDR3 goes from the cysteine to the phenylalanine over 15 residues. Just the 45-base CDR3 DNA is kept, in frame starting at base 1. The origin of this receptor is a woman aged 40 to 49 with Graves disease. Donor details come from another sample of the same person, matched by shared clones. The sequence links TRBV7-8 to TRBJ1-1; TRBD1 aligns with 7 central bases. The specimen was peripheral blood mononuclear cells (PBMCs), collected when the disease was refractory, from a patient treated with antithyroid drugs. The nucleotide sequence is given as TGTGCCAGCAGCTTAGTCGCAGGGGGGCCCACTGAAGCTTTCTTT. The resulting protein is CASSLVAGGPTEAFF. Where the CDR3 stops, the reference TRBV7-8 and TRBJ1-1 genes take over; the full variable domain is GAGVSQSPRYKVAKRGQDVALRCDPISGHVSLFWYQQALGQGPEFLTYFQNEAQLDKSGLPSDRFFAERPEGSVSTLKIQRTQQEDSAVYLCASSLVAGGPTEAFFGQGTRLTVV.